This TCR beta chain was observed in a study of T cells after yellow fever vaccination. TCRdb re-called the 5' RACE reads with MiXCR, one entry per CDR3 protein. The repertoire holds some 500,000 distinct CDR3 sequences, with approximately 13% as singletons. This clonotype was seen only a few times. The antigen is not known. Study-wide results and caveats: Subsequent to the booster, the majority of primary-vaccination clones reappeared (around 96% CD4, 85% to 90% CD8).

V lost 0 bases and J lost 7; bases outside the gene matches: 5. Germline V lookup: CDR1 SGHTA, CDR2 FQGNSA. The CDR3 sequence is 15 residues long. The TCR originated in a man aged 25 to 45 who received the YFV17D yellow fever vaccine. This chain joins TRBV7-2 and TRBJ1-5; 8 nucleotides agree with TRBD1. This sample comprised PBMCs, obtained on the day of the yellow fever booster vaccination. CDR3 DNA sequence: TGTGCCAGCAGCTTAGCGACAGGGGTAGGGCAGCCCCAGCATTTT. It yields the protein CASSLATGVGQPQHF. Filled out from reference TRBV7-2 and TRBJ1-5, the complete variable domain reads GAGVSQSPSNKVTEKGKDVELRCDPISGHTALYWYRQSLGQGLEFLIYFQGNSAPDKSGLPSDRFSAERTGGSVSTLTIQRTQQEDSAVYLCASSLATGVGQPQHFGDGTRLSIL.